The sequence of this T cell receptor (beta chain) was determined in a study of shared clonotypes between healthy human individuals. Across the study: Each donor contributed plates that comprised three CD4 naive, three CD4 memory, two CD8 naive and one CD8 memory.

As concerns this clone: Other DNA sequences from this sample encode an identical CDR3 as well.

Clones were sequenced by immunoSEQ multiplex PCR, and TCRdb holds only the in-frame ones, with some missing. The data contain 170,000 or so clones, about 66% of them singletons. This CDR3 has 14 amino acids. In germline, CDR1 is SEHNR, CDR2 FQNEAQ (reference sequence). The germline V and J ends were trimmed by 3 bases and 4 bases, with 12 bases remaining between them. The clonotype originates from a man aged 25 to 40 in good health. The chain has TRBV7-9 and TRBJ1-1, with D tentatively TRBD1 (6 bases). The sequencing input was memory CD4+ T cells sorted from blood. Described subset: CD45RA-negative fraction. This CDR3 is CASSLLQGSTEAFF. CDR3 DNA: TGTGCCAGCAGCTTGCTACAGGGAAGCACTGAAGCTTTCTTT.